A selection of T cell receptor beta chains follows, all from one sample in a study of blood T cells in healthy people across ages. TCRdb recomputed calls from the 5' RACE reads with MiXCR, one row per CDR3 protein. Seen here are 600,000 to 650,000 distinct CDR3 sequences, under 70% observed once, and the top ten hold more than 35%. Input material: blood. The source is a man aged 60 to 69 in good health. Both conserved end residues are part of each CDR3.

v_call	j_call	cdr3_aa
TRBV28	TRBJ1-4	CASSNSGRGLPTGEKLFF
TRBV3-1	TRBJ2-3	CASSPTSAEYEQYF
TRBV28	TRBJ2-6	CASKSPPSGANVLTF
TRBV6-5	TRBJ1-2	CATKTGNYGYTF
TRBV7-2	TRBJ2-1	CASNPTGDYNEQFF
TRBV21-1	TRBJ1-4	CASKTGVANEKLFF
TRBV29-1	TRBJ1-2	CSVRTGNDGYTF
TRBV7-6	TRBJ2-4	CASSSGQGARNIQYF
TRBV4-1	TRBJ2-5	CASSQGWASQETQYF
TRBV29-1	TRBJ2-5	CSGRQGGFETQYF
TRBV2	TRBJ2-7	CASERDSYEQYF
TRBV9	TRBJ2-4	CASSGTNQNIQYF
TRBV5-1	TRBJ2-2	CASSLEQGRSNTGELFF
TRBV11-2	TRBJ2-5	CASSLVGSSGETQYF
TRBV4-1	-	CASSQGLLSETQYF
TRBV6-1	TRBJ2-4	CASSGTGAARDIQYF
TRBV6-5	TRBJ2-3	CASSYRDRGLATQYF
TRBV2	TRBJ2-6	CASNPDREAGANVLTF
TRBV10-3	TRBJ2-1	CAISESFAGQGKGEQFF
TRBV11-2	TRBJ2-3	CASSSTGAITDTQYF
TRBV12-3/TRBV12-4	TRBJ2-7	CASSRAESSYEQYF
TRBV6-6	TRBJ1-1	CASSYTNTEAFF
TRBV12-3/TRBV12-4	TRBJ1-2	CASSLGRTNYGYTF
TRBV6-6	TRBJ2-3	CASSRQDTQYF
TRBV5-1	TRBJ1-2	CASSLTGPRNYGYTF
TRBV5-6	TRBJ1-2	CASSAAGSFYGYTF
TRBV6-6	TRBJ1-1	CASSYSLDTAVEAFF
TRBV9	TRBJ2-1	CASSVGGTTYNEQFF
TRBV10-3	TRBJ2-7	CAISEFNREGSYEQYF
TRBV14	TRBJ2-2	CASSQDSGGPGGTGELFF
TRBV7-2	TRBJ2-7	CASRKRGQGSYEQYF
TRBV28	TRBJ1-5	CASSWTGPRPQHF
TRBV15	TRBJ1-5	CATSRDGLQGQPQHF
TRBV20-1	TRBJ2-1	CSARDPGRGDDNEQFF
TRBV20-1	TRBJ2-1	CSAPHIPGQGPYNEQFF
TRBV28	TRBJ1-2	CASSLQTAFYGYTF
TRBV7-2	TRBJ2-5	CASSLFPRGLGETQYF
TRBV7-8	TRBJ2-1	CASLLGAGGFNNEQFF
TRBV6-5	TRBJ2-1	CASSAVGGEQFF
TRBV7-9	TRBJ1-5	CASSLSGVRQPQHF
TRBV9	TRBJ1-5	CASSVGQGWQPQHF
TRBV25-1	TRBJ1-2	CASSEYKGYGYTF
TRBV7-2	TRBJ2-1	CASSRMVGSNEQFF
TRBV11-2	TRBJ2-5	CASNSGGREQYF
TRBV20-1	TRBJ2-1	CSARRDRATDEQFF
TRBV24-1	TRBJ2-5	CATSDGRYRTRYF
TRBV11-2	TRBJ2-1	CASSGTTSGVYNEQFF
TRBV4-2	TRBJ2-1	CASSQAAGATGNEQFF
TRBV4-1	TRBJ1-6	CASSPPQGSPLHF
TRBV25-1	TRBJ2-1	CASRVRGGNYNEQFF
TRBV20-1	TRBJ2-3	CSSSRGTDTQYF
TRBV12-3/TRBV12-4	TRBJ2-1	CASSLGAQETQFF
TRBV27	TRBJ1-4	CASSRRDRVGEKLFF